A single sample gave rise to the 19 T cell receptor beta chains below, sequenced in a study of response to subunit inactivated influenza vaccine. Via MiXCR, TCRdb re-called the RT-PCR reads, giving one row per CDR3 protein. The data contain 500,000 to 600,000 distinct CDR3 sequences, around 11% of them seen just once; the ten biggest clones take up about 9.4%. The sequencing used PBMCs from blood, collected on the day of vaccination. These receptor sequences come from a man aged 50-60 years who received an inactivated influenza vaccine.

This clonotype was detected only a few times. The chain links TRBV6-4 to TRBJ2-7; D is possibly TRBD2 (6 bases). V was clipped by 7 bases and J by 2 bases, with 18 bases between them. Per the germline V gene, CDR1 is MRHNA and CDR2 is SNTAGT. The CDR3 is 15 residues long. CDR3 DNA: TGTGCCAGCAATGGTCGGAGGGCCTCCCCCTACGAGCAGTACTTC. This gives the protein CASNGRRASPYEQYF.

This clonotype was recorded at least ten times. The chain links TRBV12-3 or TRBV12-4 to TRBJ2-3; D may correspond to TRBD1 or TRBD2 (5 bases each). The V and J ends lost 5 bases and 2 bases respectively, with 17 bases between them. The CDR3 sequence is 16 residues long. The CDR3 DNA reads as TGTGCCAGCAGTCCCAGCCTAGCCGGGGCCACAGATACGCAGTATTTT. Its protein is CASSPSLAGATDTQYF.

V usage is TRBV29-1 and J usage is TRBJ2-7, with TRBD1 identical over 7 bases. The CDR3 is 16 amino acids. Trimming at V came to 1 base and at J to 2 bases, leaving 11 bases not matched to a gene. Per germline, CDR1 SQVTM and CDR2 ANQGSEA. The CDR3 protein is CSVEGADRPGTYEQYF. For the CDR3, the DNA is TGCAGCGTTGAAGGAGCGGACAGGCCTGGCACCTACGAGCAGTACTTC.

The chain links TRBV7-2 to TRBJ2-1; D possibly corresponds to TRBD2 (5 bases). The CDR3 totals 15 residues. With 4 bases removed from V and 7 bases from J, the gap between germline ends came to 17 bases. From germline, CDR1 is SGHTA and CDR2 FQGNSA. The CDR3 DNA sequence: TGTGCCAGCAGCTATCCCCTGACGGGAAGGAATGAGCAGTTCTTC. Amino acids: CASSYPLTGRNEQFF.

A few counts support this clonotype. This chain uses TRBV28 with TRBJ1-1; no reliable D call. Per germline, CDR1 MDHEN and CDR2 SYDVKM. The CDR3 length is 14 residues. V was shortened by 4 bases and J by 1 base, with 10 bases between the two germline ends. CDR3 protein: CASSSLWQNTEAFF. The CDR3 DNA follows: TGTGCCAGCAGTTCCCTTTGGCAGAACACTGAAGCTTTCTTT. Filled out from reference TRBV28 and TRBJ1-1, the complete variable domain reads DVKVTQSSRYLVKRTGEKVFLECVQDMDHENMFWYRQDPGLGLRLIYFSYDVKMKEKGDIPEGYSVSREKKERFSLILESASTNQTSMYLCASSSLWQNTEAFFGQGTRLTVV.

This rearrangement joins TRBV24-1 to TRBJ2-2, with TRBD2 matching 8 bases. Trimming cost V 0 bases and J 4 bases; bases outside gene matches: 6. The CDR3 is 17 residues long. Looked up from germline, CDR1 is KGHDR and CDR2 is SFDVKD. The CDR3 nucleotides are TGTGCCACCAGTGATTTGTCGAGCGGGAGTTTCACCGGGGAGCTGTTTTTT. It yields the protein CATSDLSSGSFTGELFF.

The sample holds many counts of this clonotype. CDR3 coding DNA: TGTGCCAGCAGTTACGGACTAGCGGGGTTCAATGAGCAGTTCTTC. This sequence encodes CASSYGLAGFNEQFF. The chain carries TRBV6-5 and TRBJ2-1; 12 nucleotides line up with TRBD2. V was pared by 2 bases and J by 6 bases, with 2 bases of the junction left unmatched. In germline, CDR1 is MNHEY, CDR2 SVGAGI. This CDR3 has 15 amino acids.

The rearrangement joins TRBV12-3 or TRBV12-4 to TRBJ2-7; weak D call: TRBD1 (5 bases). There are 13 residues in the CDR3. The ends were cut back, 5 bases at V and 4 bases at J, with 12 bases in the middle. The CDR3 is CASSAPTEYEQYF. CDR3 nucleotides: TGTGCCAGCAGTGCCCCGACAGAGTACGAGCAGTACTTC.

The sample holds a few counts of this clonotype. J is TRBJ2-3 and V is TRBV20-1, with D perhaps matching TRBD1 (5 bases). This CDR3 region has 15 residues. Trimming stripped 5 bases from V and 0 bases from J, with 15 bases between. Per germline, CDR1 DFQATT and CDR2 SNEGSKA (reference sequence). This CDR3 reads CSAVFRQSSTDTQYF. CDR3 nucleotide sequence: TGCAGTGCTGTCTTTAGACAGTCTAGCACAGATACGCAGTATTTT.

V is TRBV28 and J is TRBJ2-5; D is perhaps TRBD2 (5 bases). CDR1 and CDR2 from the germline V gene are MDHEN and SYDVKM. The CDR3 consists of 15 residues. The V gene lost 5 bases and the J gene lost 1 base, with 14 bases spanning the gap. The CDR3, as DNA: TGTGCCAGCAGTCCCTCGGACGGACTCCAAGAGACCCAGTACTTC. Translated, it gives CASSPSDGLQETQYF. Drawing the rest from reference TRBV28 and TRBJ2-5, the complete variable domain is DVKVTQSSRYLVKRTGEKVFLECVQDMDHENMFWYRQDPGLGLRLIYFSYDVKMKEKGDIPEGYSVSREKKERFSLILESASTNQTSMYLCASSPSDGLQETQYFGPGTRLLVL.

This clonotype turned up a few times. The V call is TRBV20-1, the J call TRBJ1-1; a possible D gene is TRBD1 (6 bases). The CDR3 contains 13 residues. With 6 bases removed from V and 2 bases from J, the gap between germline ends came to 13 bases. Germline CDR1 and CDR2: DFQATT and SNEGSKA (reference sequence). The CDR3 bases are TGCAGTGCCCCTGGGGGCCATAACACTGAAGCTTTCTTT. Protein: CSAPGGHNTEAFF.

This clonotype was seen more than once but under ten times. The CDR3 DNA reads TGTGCCAGCAGCCAAGATTGGGTTCTAGCCAAAAACATTCAGTACTTC. It encodes CASSQDWVLAKNIQYF. This chain uses TRBV3-1 with TRBJ2-4, with unresolved D. V lost 0 bases to trimming and J lost 0 bases, with 9 bases between them. Germline V lookup: CDR1 LGHDT, CDR2 YNNKEL (reference sequence). CDR3 length: 16 residues.

V is TRBV6-2 or TRBV6-3 and J is TRBJ2-1, with 10 bases that match TRBD2. CDR3 length: 16 amino acids. The germline V gene has CDR1 MNHEY and CDR2 SVGEGT. V was pared by 0 bases and J by 8 bases, with 7 bases of the junction left unmatched. CDR3 protein: CASSYSSAGGPYEQFF. The CDR3 DNA reads TGTGCCAGCAGTTACTCATCAGCGGGGGGGCCGTATGAGCAGTTCTTC.

The J gene is TRBJ2-1, the V gene TRBV24-1; unclear D gene. The V gene's germline CDR1 is KGHDR and CDR2 SFDVKD. V was trimmed by 4 bases and J by 4 bases, leaving 13 bases between them. The CDR3 is made up of 15 amino acids. The CDR3 region has the DNA TGTGCCACCAGTGAAGCAGACCTAAGTTACAATGAGCAGTTCTTC. Amino acid sequence: CATSEADLSYNEQFF.

This clonotype was picked up many times. The genes are TRBV6-5 and TRBJ2-4, with D possibly being TRBD1 or TRBD2 (5 bases each). CDR3 length: 16 amino acids. Trimming stripped 4 bases from V and 1 base from J, with 14 bases between. Germline CDR1 reads MNHEY; CDR2 reads SVGAGI. CDR3 DNA sequence: TGTGCCAGCAGTTTTGAGGTCGGGGCGGCCAAAAACATTCAGTACTTC. Translation gives CASSFEVGAAKNIQYF.

This sequence joins TRBV30 and TRBJ2-7; D not certain. In germline, CDR1 is GTSNPN, CDR2 SVGIG (reference sequence). The CDR3 length is 15 residues. Trimming removed 0 bases from V and 1 base from J, with 13 bases in between. CDR3 sequence reads: CAWSVLGRASYEQYF. CDR3 sequence (DNA): TGTGCCTGGAGTGTACTTGGTCGAGCGTCCTACGAGCAGTACTTC.

The chain carries TRBV12-3 or TRBV12-4 and TRBJ2-2; D possibly corresponds to TRBD1 (6 bases). The CDR3 is 15 amino acids. Trimming stripped 6 bases from V and 2 bases from J, with 13 bases between. In nucleotides, the CDR3 is TGTGCCAGCAGCCACAGGGCCTCAAACACCGGGGAGCTGTTTTTT. It is translated as CASSHRASNTGELFF.

For this clonotype: At one end, the junction sequence differs from germline, possibly due to a read error. The V call is TRBV28, the J call TRBJ2-3, with TRBD2 identical over 8 bases. From germline, CDR1 is MDHEN and CDR2 SYDVKM. The CDR3 is 15 residues long. CDR3 region: CGSSTSGSMTDTQYF. DNA for the CDR3: TGTGGCAGCAGTACGAGCGGGAGTATGACAGATACGCAGTATTTT.

This clonotype was observed many times. The chain is built from TRBV6-1 and TRBJ2-3, with 10 bases that match TRBD2. With V trimmed by 7 bases and J by 2 bases, 6 bases remained unmatched. CDR1 and CDR2 (germline): MNHNS, SASEGT. This CDR3 has 15 residues. The CDR3 DNA sequence: TGTGCCAGCAAGAAACTAGCGGGGAACACAGATACGCAGTATTTT. Amino acids: CASKKLAGNTDTQYF.